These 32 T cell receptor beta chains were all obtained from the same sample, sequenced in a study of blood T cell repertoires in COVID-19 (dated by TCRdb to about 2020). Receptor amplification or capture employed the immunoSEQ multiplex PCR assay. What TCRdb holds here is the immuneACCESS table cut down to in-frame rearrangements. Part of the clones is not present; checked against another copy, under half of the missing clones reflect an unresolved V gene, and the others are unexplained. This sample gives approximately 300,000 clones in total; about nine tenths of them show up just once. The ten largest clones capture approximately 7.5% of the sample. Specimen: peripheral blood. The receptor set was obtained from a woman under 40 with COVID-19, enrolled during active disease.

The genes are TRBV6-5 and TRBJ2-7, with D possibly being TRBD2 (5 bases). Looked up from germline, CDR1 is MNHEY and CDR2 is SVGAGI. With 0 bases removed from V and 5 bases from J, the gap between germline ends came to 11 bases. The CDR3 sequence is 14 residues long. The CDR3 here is CASSYSTVANEQYF. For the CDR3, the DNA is TGTGCCAGCAGTTACTCGACGGTAGCGAACGAGCAGTACTTC.

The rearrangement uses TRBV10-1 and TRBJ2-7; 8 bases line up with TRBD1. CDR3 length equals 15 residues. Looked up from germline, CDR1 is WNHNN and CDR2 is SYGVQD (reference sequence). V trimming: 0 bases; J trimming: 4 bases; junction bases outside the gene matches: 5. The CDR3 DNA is TGCGCCAGCAGTGAGTCCCCGGACAGGGAATACGAGCAGTACTTC. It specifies CASSESPDREYEQYF.

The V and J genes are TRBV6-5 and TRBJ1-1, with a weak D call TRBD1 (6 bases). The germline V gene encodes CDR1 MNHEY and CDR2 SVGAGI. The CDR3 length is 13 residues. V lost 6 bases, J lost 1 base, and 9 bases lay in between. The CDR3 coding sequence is TGTGCCAGCAGAAGAGGGGGGAACACTGAAGCTTTCTTT. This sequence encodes CASRRGGNTEAFF.

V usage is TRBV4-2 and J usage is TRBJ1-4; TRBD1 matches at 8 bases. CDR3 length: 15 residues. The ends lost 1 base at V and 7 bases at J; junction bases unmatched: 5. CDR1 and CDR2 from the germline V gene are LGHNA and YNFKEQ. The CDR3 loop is CASSQVGQGLEKLFF. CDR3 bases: TGTGCCAGCAGCCAAGTAGGACAGGGACTTGAAAAACTGTTTTTT.

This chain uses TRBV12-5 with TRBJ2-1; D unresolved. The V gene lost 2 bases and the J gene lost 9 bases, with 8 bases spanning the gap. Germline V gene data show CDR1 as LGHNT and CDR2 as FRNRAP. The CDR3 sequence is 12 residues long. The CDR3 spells CASGLPRGEQFF. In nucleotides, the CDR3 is TGTGCTAGTGGTTTGCCCCGAGGTGAGCAGTTCTTC.

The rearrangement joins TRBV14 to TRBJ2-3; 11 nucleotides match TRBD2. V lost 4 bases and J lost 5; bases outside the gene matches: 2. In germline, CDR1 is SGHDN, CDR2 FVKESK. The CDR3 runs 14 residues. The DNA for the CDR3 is TGTGCCAGCAGCCGGGGACTAGCGGAAGATACGCAGTATTTT. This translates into CASSRGLAEDTQYF.

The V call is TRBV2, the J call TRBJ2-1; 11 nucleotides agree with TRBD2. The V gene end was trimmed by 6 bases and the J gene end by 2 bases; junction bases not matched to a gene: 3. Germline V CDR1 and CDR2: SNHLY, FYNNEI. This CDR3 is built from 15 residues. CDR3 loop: CASRLTSGTYNEQFF. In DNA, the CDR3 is TGTGCCAGCAGATTGACTAGCGGGACCTACAATGAGCAGTTCTTC. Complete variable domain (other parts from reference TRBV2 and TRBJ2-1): EPEVTQTPSHQVTQMGQEVILRCVPISNHLYFYWYRQILGQKVEFLVSFYNNEISEKSEIFDDQFSVERPDGSNFTLKIRSTKLEDSAMYFCASRLTSGTYNEQFFGPGTRLTVL.

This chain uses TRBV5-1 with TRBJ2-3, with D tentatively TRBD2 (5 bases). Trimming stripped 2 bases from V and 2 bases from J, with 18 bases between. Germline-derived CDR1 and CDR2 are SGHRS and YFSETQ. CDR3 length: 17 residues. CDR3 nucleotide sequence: TGCGCCAGCAGCTTAATGGCTAGCTCCTCGTTCACAGATACGCAGTATTTT. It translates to CASSLMASSSFTDTQYF.

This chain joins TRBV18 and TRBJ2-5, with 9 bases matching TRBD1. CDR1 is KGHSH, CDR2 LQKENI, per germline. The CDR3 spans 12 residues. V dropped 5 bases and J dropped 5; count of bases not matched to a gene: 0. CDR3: CASSGTGETQYF. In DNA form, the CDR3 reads TGTGCCAGCTCAGGGACAGGGGAGACCCAGTACTTC.

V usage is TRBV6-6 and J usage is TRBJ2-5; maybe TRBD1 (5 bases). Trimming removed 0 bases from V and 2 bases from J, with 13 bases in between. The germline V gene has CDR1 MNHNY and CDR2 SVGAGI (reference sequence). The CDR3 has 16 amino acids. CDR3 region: CASSYSGQGLQETQYF. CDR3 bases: TGTGCCAGCAGTTACTCAGGGCAGGGATTACAAGAGACCCAGTACTTC.

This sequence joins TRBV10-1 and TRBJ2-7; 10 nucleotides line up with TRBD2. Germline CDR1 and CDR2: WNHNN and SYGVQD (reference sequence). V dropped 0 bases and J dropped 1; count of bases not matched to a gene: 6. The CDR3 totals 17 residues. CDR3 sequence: CASSESSSGSISYEQYF. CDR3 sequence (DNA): TGCGCCAGCAGTGAGTCGTCTAGCGGGAGTATATCCTACGAGCAGTACTTC.

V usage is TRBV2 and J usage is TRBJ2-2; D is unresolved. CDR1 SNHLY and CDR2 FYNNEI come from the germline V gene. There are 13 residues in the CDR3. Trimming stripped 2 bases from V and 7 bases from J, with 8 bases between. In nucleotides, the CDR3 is TGTGCCAGCAGTGAATCGGGTTACGGGGAGCTGTTTTTT. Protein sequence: CASSESGYGELFF. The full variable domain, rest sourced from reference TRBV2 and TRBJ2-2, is EPEVTQTPSHQVTQMGQEVILRCVPISNHLYFYWYRQILGQKVEFLVSFYNNEISEKSEIFDDQFSVERPDGSNFTLKIRSTKLEDSAMYFCASSESGYGELFFGEGSRLTVL.

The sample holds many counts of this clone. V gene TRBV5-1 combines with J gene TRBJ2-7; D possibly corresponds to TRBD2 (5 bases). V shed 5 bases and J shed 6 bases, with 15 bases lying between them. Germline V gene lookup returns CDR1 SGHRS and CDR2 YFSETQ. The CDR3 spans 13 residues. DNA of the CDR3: TGCGCCAGCAGTCCTCCGACCGCGGGCGAGCAGTACTTC. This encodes CASSPPTAGEQYF.

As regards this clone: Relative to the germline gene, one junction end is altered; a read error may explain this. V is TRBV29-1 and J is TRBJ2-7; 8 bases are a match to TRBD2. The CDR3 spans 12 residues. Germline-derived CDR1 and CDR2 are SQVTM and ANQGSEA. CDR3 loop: CSAEGTRFEQYF. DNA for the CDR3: TGCAGCGCTGAAGGGACTAGGTTCGAGCAGTACTTC.

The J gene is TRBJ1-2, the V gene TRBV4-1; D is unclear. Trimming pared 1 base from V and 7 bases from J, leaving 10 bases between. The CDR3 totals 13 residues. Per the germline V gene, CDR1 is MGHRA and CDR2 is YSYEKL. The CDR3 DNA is TGCGCCAGCAGCCAAGGAGAGGGAGGTGGCTACACCTTC. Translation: CASSQGEGGGYTF.

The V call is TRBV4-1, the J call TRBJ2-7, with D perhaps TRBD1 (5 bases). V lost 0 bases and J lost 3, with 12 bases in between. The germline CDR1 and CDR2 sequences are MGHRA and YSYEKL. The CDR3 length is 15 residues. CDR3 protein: CASSQEGQGFYEQYF. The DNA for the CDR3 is TGCGCCAGCAGCCAAGAGGGCCAGGGATTCTACGAGCAGTACTTC.

CDR3 in amino acids: CASSSTGEGQPQHF. The CDR3, as DNA: TGTGCCAGCAGCTCGACAGGGGAAGGTCAGCCCCAGCATTTT. V usage is TRBV9 and J usage is TRBJ1-5, with 8 bases identical to TRBD1. Unmatched junction bases numbered 6, after V lost 4 bases and J lost 6 bases. CDR1 SGDLS and CDR2 YYNGEE come from the germline V gene. CDR3 length: 14 residues.

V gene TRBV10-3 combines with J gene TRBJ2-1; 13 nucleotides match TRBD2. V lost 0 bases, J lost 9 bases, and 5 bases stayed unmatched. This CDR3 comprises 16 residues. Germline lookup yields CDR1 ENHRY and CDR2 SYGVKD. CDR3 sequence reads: CAISESLAGGPGEQFF. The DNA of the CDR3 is TGTGCCATCAGTGAGTCACTAGCGGGAGGGCCCGGTGAGCAGTTCTTC.

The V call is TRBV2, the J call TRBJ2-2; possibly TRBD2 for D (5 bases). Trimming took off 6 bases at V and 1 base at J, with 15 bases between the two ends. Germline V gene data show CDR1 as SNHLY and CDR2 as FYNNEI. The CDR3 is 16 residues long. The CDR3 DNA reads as TGTGCCAGCAGCCACCGACCGGGGATGAACACCGGGGAGCTGTTTTTT. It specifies CASSHRPGMNTGELFF.

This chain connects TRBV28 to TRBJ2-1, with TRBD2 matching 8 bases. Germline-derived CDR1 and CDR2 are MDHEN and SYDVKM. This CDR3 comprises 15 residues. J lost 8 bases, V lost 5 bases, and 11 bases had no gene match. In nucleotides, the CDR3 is TGTGCCAGCAGTCCGGACCCGAACGGGGGGGATGAGCAGTTCTTC. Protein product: CASSPDPNGGDEQFF.

The CDR3 sequence: CASSEGTGPNQPQHF. CDR3 nucleotide sequence: TGTGCCAGCAGCGAAGGGACAGGGCCGAATCAGCCCCAGCATTTT. This rearrangement joins TRBV9 to TRBJ1-5; the match to TRBD1 covers 9 bases. From germline, CDR1 is SGDLS and CDR2 YYNGEE. V trimming: 3 bases; J trimming: 4 bases; junction bases outside the gene matches: 5. This CDR3 region has 15 residues.

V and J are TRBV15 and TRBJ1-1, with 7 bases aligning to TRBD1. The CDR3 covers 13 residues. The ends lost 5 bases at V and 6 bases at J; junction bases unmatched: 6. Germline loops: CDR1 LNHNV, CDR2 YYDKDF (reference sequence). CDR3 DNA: TGTGCCACCAGCGGACAGGACCAGGCTGAAGCTTTCTTT. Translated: CATSGQDQAEAFF.

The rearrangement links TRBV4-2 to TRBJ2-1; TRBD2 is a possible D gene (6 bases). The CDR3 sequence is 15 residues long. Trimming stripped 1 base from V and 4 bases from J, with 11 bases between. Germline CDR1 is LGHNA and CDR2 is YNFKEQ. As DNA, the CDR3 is TGTGCCAGCAGCCAAGTCGGGAGTGGGTACAATGAGCAGTTCTTC. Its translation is CASSQVGSGYNEQFF.

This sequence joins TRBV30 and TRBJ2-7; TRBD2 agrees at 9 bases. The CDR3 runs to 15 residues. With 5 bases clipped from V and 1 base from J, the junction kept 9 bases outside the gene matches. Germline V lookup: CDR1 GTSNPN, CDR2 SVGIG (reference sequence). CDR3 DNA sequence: TGTGCCTGGGGCGCCAGGCTAGCGGGATCCTACGAGCAGTACTTC. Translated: CAWGARLAGSYEQYF.

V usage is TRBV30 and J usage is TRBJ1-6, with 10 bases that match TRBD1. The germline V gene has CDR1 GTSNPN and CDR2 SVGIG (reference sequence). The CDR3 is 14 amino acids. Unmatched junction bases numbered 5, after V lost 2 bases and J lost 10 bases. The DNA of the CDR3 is TGTGCCTGGAGTAGGGACAGGGGCTACTCACCCCTCCACTTT. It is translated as CAWSRDRGYSPLHF.

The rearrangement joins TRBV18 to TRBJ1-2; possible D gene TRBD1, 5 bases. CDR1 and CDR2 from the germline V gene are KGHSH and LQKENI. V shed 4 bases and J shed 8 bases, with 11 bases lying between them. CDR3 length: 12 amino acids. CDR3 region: CASSLKGSGYTF. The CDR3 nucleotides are TGTGCCAGCTCACTAAAGGGGTCAGGCTACACCTTC. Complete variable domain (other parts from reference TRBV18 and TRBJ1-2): NAGVMQNPRHLVRRRGQEARLRCSPMKGHSHVYWYRQLPEEGLKFMVYLQKENIIDESGMPKERFSAEFPKEGPSILRIQQVVRGDSAAYFCASSLKGSGYTFGSGTRLTVV.

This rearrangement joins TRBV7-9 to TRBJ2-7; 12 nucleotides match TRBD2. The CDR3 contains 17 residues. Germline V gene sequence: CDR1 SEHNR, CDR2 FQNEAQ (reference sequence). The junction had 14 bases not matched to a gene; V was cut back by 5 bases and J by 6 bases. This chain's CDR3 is CASSPDPGLAGRTEQYF. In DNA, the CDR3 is TGTGCCAGCAGCCCCGACCCGGGACTAGCGGGTAGAACCGAGCAGTACTTC. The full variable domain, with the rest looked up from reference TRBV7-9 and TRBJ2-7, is DTGVSQNPRHKITKRGQNVTFRCDPISEHNRLYWYRQTLGQGPEFLTYFQNEAQLEKSRLLSDRFSAERPKGSFSTLEIQRTEQGDSAMYLCASSPDPGLAGRTEQYFGPGTRLTVT.

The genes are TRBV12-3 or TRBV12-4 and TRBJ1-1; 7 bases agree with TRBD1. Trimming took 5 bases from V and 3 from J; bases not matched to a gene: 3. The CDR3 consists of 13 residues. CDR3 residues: CASSQQGYTEAFF. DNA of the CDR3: TGTGCCAGCAGTCAACAGGGGTACACTGAAGCTTTCTTT.

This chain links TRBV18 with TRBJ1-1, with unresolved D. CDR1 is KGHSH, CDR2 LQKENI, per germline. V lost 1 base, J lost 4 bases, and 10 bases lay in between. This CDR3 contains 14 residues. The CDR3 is CASSPRGVLTEAFF. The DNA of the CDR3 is TGTGCCAGCTCACCACGGGGAGTACTCACTGAAGCTTTCTTT.

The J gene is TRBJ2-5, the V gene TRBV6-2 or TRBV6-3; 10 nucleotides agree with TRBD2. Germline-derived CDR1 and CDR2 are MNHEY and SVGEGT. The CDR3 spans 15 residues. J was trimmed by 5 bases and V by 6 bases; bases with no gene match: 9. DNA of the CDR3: TGTGCCAGCAGCCCGATAGCGGGAGGAGCGGAGACCCAGTACTTC. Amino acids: CASSPIAGGAETQYF.

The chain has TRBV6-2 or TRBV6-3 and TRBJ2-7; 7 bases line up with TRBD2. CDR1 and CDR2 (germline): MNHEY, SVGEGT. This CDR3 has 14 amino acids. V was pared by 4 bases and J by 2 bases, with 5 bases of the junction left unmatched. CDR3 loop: CASSWGLLAYEQYF. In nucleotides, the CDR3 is TGTGCCAGCAGTTGGGGACTACTTGCCTACGAGCAGTACTTC.

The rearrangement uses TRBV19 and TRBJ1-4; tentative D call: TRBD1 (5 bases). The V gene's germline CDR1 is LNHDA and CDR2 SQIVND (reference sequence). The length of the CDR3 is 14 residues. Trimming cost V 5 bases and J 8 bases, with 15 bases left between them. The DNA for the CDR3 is TGTGCCAGTAGTTCTCTGGCAGGGAGGGAAAAACTGTTTTTT. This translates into CASSSLAGREKLFF.